This is a list of T cell receptor beta chains from one sample in a study of cytomegalovirus exposure and HLA in healthy donors. Using immunoSEQ multiplex PCR, the repertoire was profiled, and TCRdb retains in-frame clones only, with some absent. This table holds about 130,000 clones, approximately 85% found once. The sample taken for sequencing was PBMCs. These receptor sequences come from a boy aged 10-17 years in good health and CMV-seronegative. The CDR3 runs from the conserved cysteine through the conserved F or W. The D gene is left open where the match is weak. The size field is filled for only some rows; it gives once, few, many or a size class.

d_gene: .
j_gene: TRBJ1-5
v_gene: TRBV30
abundance: .
CDR3nt: TGTGCCTGGAGCAGCGACGGGTACAATCAGCCCCAGCATTTT
CDR3aa: CAWSSDGYNQPQHF

d_gene: TRBD2
j_gene: TRBJ2-1
v_gene: TRBV2
abundance: .
CDR3nt: TGTGCCAGCAGCCTAGCGGCGTTTCGCGAGCAGTTCTTC
CDR3aa: CASSLAAFREQFF

d_gene: TRBD2
j_gene: TRBJ2-7
v_gene: TRBV30
abundance: few
CDR3nt: TGTGCCTGGGAGCGGGGCTCTCGTGTTGGGAGTTCCTACGAGCAGTACTTC
CDR3aa: CAWERGSRVGSSYEQYF

d_gene: .
j_gene: TRBJ1-2
v_gene: TRBV7-2
abundance: .
CDR3nt: TGTGCCAGCAGCCAGCGGACGTCTACTGCCGATGGCTACACCTTC
CDR3aa: CASSQRTSTADGYTF

d_gene: TRBD2
j_gene: TRBJ2-7
v_gene: TRBV10-3
abundance: .
CDR3nt: TGTGCCATCCGGACTAGCGGGGCGCTGGGGGAGCAGTACTTC
CDR3aa: CAIRTSGALGEQYF

d_gene: .
j_gene: TRBJ1-2
v_gene: TRBV5-1
abundance: .
CDR3nt: TGCGCCAGCAGCTTGAGGAACAGCTATGGCTACACCTTC
CDR3aa: CASSLRNSYGYTF

d_gene: .
j_gene: TRBJ2-1
v_gene: TRBV7-8
abundance: .
CDR3nt: TGTGCCAGCAGCCCCCAAGGGGTATCGCACTACAATGAGCAGTTCTTC
CDR3aa: CASSPQGVSHYNEQFF

d_gene: TRBD1
j_gene: TRBJ2-4
v_gene: TRBV28
abundance: .
CDR3nt: TGTGCCAGCAGGGAGACAGGGGGGAACATTCAGTACTTC
CDR3aa: CASRETGGNIQYF

d_gene: .
j_gene: TRBJ1-5
v_gene: TRBV5-1
abundance: few
CDR3nt: TGCGCCAGCAGCGTAGGACAGTTTAGCAATCAGCCCCAGCATTTT
CDR3aa: CASSVGQFSNQPQHF

d_gene: TRBD1
j_gene: TRBJ1-6
v_gene: TRBV2
abundance: .
CDR3nt: TGTGCCAGCAGTGAAATGGCACAGGGGGGGTCACCCCTCCACTTT
CDR3aa: CASSEMAQGGSPLHF

d_gene: TRBD2
j_gene: TRBJ2-3
v_gene: TRBV5-4
abundance: .
CDR3nt: TGTGCCAGCAGCGGCGCGGGGACTAGCGGGAGGGCAGGAGATACGCAGTATTTT
CDR3aa: CASSGAGTSGRAGDTQYF

d_gene: TRBD2
j_gene: TRBJ2-7
v_gene: TRBV4-3
abundance: .
CDR3nt: TGCGCCAGCAGCCAAGTAAGGGCTAGCGGGGACTACGAGCAGTACTTC
CDR3aa: CASSQVRASGDYEQYF

d_gene: .
j_gene: TRBJ1-4
v_gene: TRBV29-1
abundance: many
CDR3nt: TGCAGCGTTGTGGGGCGCTATAGTGAAAAACTGTTTTTT
CDR3aa: CSVVGRYSEKLFF

d_gene: .
j_gene: TRBJ2-4
v_gene: TRBV2
abundance: .
CDR3nt: TGTGCCAGCTCGAGGTTAGCCAAAAACATTCAGTACTTC
CDR3aa: CASSRLAKNIQYF

d_gene: TRBD1
j_gene: TRBJ2-7
v_gene: TRBV5-4
abundance: .
CDR3nt: TGTGCCAGCAGTACAGGGGTAGTGGCCGAGCAGTACTTC
CDR3aa: CASSTGVVAEQYF

d_gene: TRBD2
j_gene: TRBJ2-7
v_gene: TRBV6-5
abundance: once
CDR3nt: TGTGCCAGCAGTTACTCGTTGGGGGGGGCCTACGAGCAGTACTTC
CDR3aa: CASSYSLGGAYEQYF

d_gene: TRBD2
j_gene: TRBJ2-2
v_gene: TRBV13
abundance: .
CDR3nt: TGTGCCAGCAGCTTACGGGCACTAGCGGGAGTAACGGGGACCGGGGAGCTGTTTTTT
CDR3aa: CASSLRALAGVTGTGELFF

d_gene: .
j_gene: TRBJ1-5
v_gene: TRBV18
abundance: .
CDR3nt: TGTGCCAGCTCACTAAAGGACAGAAATCAGCCCCAGCATTTT
CDR3aa: CASSLKDRNQPQHF

d_gene: TRBD2
j_gene: TRBJ2-7
v_gene: TRBV4-2
abundance: .
CDR3nt: TGTGCCAGCAGCCGGACTAGCGGGGGGGGGAACTACGAGCAGTACTTC
CDR3aa: CASSRTSGGGNYEQYF

d_gene: TRBD1
j_gene: TRBJ1-4
v_gene: TRBV29-1
abundance: .
CDR3nt: TGCAGCGTTGAATTCCCGCCCGGGACAGGGACTTTGGAAAAACTGTTTTTT
CDR3aa: CSVEFPPGTGTLEKLFF

d_gene: .
j_gene: TRBJ2-7
v_gene: TRBV5-4
abundance: .
CDR3nt: TGTGCCAGCAGCTTGGTGGGGGGTCCGACCTACGAGCAGTACTTC
CDR3aa: CASSLVGGPTYEQYF

d_gene: TRBD2
j_gene: TRBJ2-1
v_gene: TRBV5-4
abundance: .
CDR3nt: TGTGCCAGCAGTGAGGGACTAGCGGCCAATGAGCAGTTCTTC
CDR3aa: CASSEGLAANEQFF

d_gene: TRBD1
j_gene: TRBJ2-1
v_gene: TRBV2
abundance: .
CDR3nt: TGTGCCAGCAGCGGAGGACAGGAGGTTGAGCAGTTCTTC
CDR3aa: CASSGGQEVEQFF

d_gene: .
j_gene: TRBJ1-1
v_gene: TRBV6-5
abundance: few
CDR3nt: TGTGCCAGCAGCACACAGAAGAGGGTAACGGCTGAAGCTTTCTTT
CDR3aa: CASSTQKRVTAEAFF

d_gene: TRBD1
j_gene: TRBJ2-2
v_gene: TRBV14
abundance: .
CDR3nt: TGTGCCAGCAGCCAACCTACAGGGGCCGGGGAGCTGTTTTTT
CDR3aa: CASSQPTGAGELFF

d_gene: TRBD2
j_gene: TRBJ2-7
v_gene: TRBV18
abundance: .
CDR3nt: TGTGCCAGCTCACCGGCTCTAGCGGGAGGGTCCGAGCAGTACTTC
CDR3aa: CASSPALAGGSEQYF

d_gene: TRBD2
j_gene: TRBJ2-7
v_gene: TRBV19
abundance: few
CDR3nt: TGTGCCAGTAGTATCGGAACTAGCGGGACCTACGAGCAGTACTTC
CDR3aa: CASSIGTSGTYEQYF

d_gene: TRBD1
j_gene: TRBJ2-5
v_gene: TRBV28
abundance: .
CDR3nt: TGTGCCAGCAGTAACCGGACAGGGGGCGGAGAGACCCAGTACTTC
CDR3aa: CASSNRTGGGETQYF

d_gene: TRBD2
j_gene: TRBJ2-3
v_gene: TRBV7-3
abundance: .
CDR3nt: TGTGCCAGCAGCCCTCAGACTAGCAGGGGCACAGATACGCAGTATTTT
CDR3aa: CASSPQTSRGTDTQYF

d_gene: TRBD1
j_gene: TRBJ1-3
v_gene: TRBV9
abundance: .
CDR3nt: TGTGCCAGCAGTCCGGACGACAGGGGGCTAAACACCATATATTTT
CDR3aa: CASSPDDRGLNTIYF

d_gene: TRBD2
j_gene: TRBJ2-7
v_gene: TRBV27
abundance: .
CDR3nt: TGTGCCAGCAGTTTACCGGGACTAGCAGGCGAGCAGTACTTC
CDR3aa: CASSLPGLAGEQYF

d_gene: .
j_gene: TRBJ1-4
v_gene: TRBV18
abundance: .
CDR3nt: TGTGCCAGCTCACCACCGTGGGGGGCAACTAATGAAAAACTGTTTTTT
CDR3aa: CASSPPWGATNEKLFF

d_gene: .
j_gene: TRBJ2-1
v_gene: TRBV4-3
abundance: .
CDR3nt: TGCGCCAGCAGCCAAGAGCGGCTAGCAGACAATGAGCAGTTCTTC
CDR3aa: CASSQERLADNEQFF

d_gene: TRBD2
j_gene: TRBJ2-3
v_gene: TRBV30
abundance: .
CDR3nt: TGTGCCTGGAGTGCACTAGCGGGAGGAGATACGCAGTATTTT
CDR3aa: CAWSALAGGDTQYF

d_gene: TRBD1
j_gene: TRBJ1-2
v_gene: TRBV18
abundance: .
CDR3nt: TGTGCCAGCTCACCCTTTACAGGGGCGACGGGAGGCTACACCTTC
CDR3aa: CASSPFTGATGGYTF

d_gene: TRBD1
j_gene: TRBJ1-6
v_gene: TRBV4-2
abundance: few
CDR3nt: TGTGCCAGCAGCCAAGCTGAGGGGGCGGGCGATTCACCCCTCCACTTT
CDR3aa: CASSQAEGAGDSPLHF

d_gene: .
j_gene: TRBJ1-1
v_gene: TRBV6-5
abundance: .
CDR3nt: TGTGCCAGCAGTTTGGGGGGAACGGAGACTGAAGCTTTCTTT
CDR3aa: CASSLGGTETEAFF

d_gene: .
j_gene: TRBJ1-2
v_gene: TRBV11-2
abundance: .
CDR3nt: TGTGCCAGCAGCTCCTACAGGGAATTTTATGGCTACACCTTC
CDR3aa: CASSSYREFYGYTF

d_gene: .
j_gene: TRBJ2-3
v_gene: TRBV7-2
abundance: .
CDR3nt: TGTGCCAGCAGCCCGGGGGTCCAGAGATCCACAGATACGCAGTATTTT
CDR3aa: CASSPGVQRSTDTQYF

d_gene: .
j_gene: TRBJ2-1
v_gene: TRBV5-8
abundance: .
CDR3nt: TGTGCCAGCAGCTTGTTGAGCTCCTACAATGAGCAGTTCTTC
CDR3aa: CASSLLSSYNEQFF

d_gene: .
j_gene: TRBJ2-1
v_gene: TRBV5-6
abundance: .
CDR3nt: TGTGCCAGCAGCTTGGTACCGGGGAACAATGAGCAGTTCTTC
CDR3aa: CASSLVPGNNEQFF

d_gene: .
j_gene: TRBJ1-1
v_gene: TRBV4-2
abundance: .
CDR3nt: TGTGCCAGCAGCCTCCCGGGCACTGAAGCTTTCTTT
CDR3aa: CASSLPGTEAFF

d_gene: .
j_gene: TRBJ1-2
v_gene: TRBV7-3
abundance: once
CDR3nt: TGTGCCAGCAGCCCCCAGGCCACAGATTACTATGGCTACACCTTC
CDR3aa: CASSPQATDYYGYTF

d_gene: .
j_gene: TRBJ1-2
v_gene: TRBV14
abundance: .
CDR3nt: TGTGCCAGCAGCCAGAGTGGCTATGGCTACACCTTC
CDR3aa: CASSQSGYGYTF

d_gene: TRBD1
j_gene: TRBJ1-6
v_gene: TRBV7-2
abundance: .
CDR3nt: TGTGCCAGCAGCTTAGCGCTGCAGGGGGCTTGGTCACCCCTCCACTTT
CDR3aa: CASSLALQGAWSPLHF

d_gene: TRBD2
j_gene: TRBJ2-1
v_gene: TRBV4-2
abundance: .
CDR3nt: TGTGCCAGCAGCCTCGTTAGCGGGGAAATTAATGAGCAGTTCTTC
CDR3aa: CASSLVSGEINEQFF

d_gene: .
j_gene: TRBJ1-6
v_gene: TRBV27
abundance: .
CDR3nt: TGTGCCAGCAGTTTACGTCAGGATAATTCACCCCTCCACTTT
CDR3aa: CASSLRQDNSPLHF

d_gene: .
j_gene: TRBJ2-7
v_gene: TRBV7-2
abundance: .
CDR3nt: TGTGCCAGCAGCTTAGGAGACCCGACTCGGGAGCAGTACTTC
CDR3aa: CASSLGDPTREQYF

d_gene: .
j_gene: TRBJ1-3
v_gene: TRBV6-1
abundance: once
CDR3nt: TGTGCCAGCAGTGACACTATGGACAGACGAAACACCATATATTTT
CDR3aa: CASSDTMDRRNTIYF

d_gene: .
j_gene: TRBJ2-7
v_gene: TRBV29-1
abundance: once
CDR3nt: TGCAGCGCCCGAAACCGGGCCTCACTAGGCGAGCAGTACTTC
CDR3aa: CSARNRASLGEQYF

d_gene: .
j_gene: TRBJ2-3
v_gene: TRBV10-3
abundance: .
CDR3nt: TGTGCCATCAGTGAGTCAGCCTCAGATACGCAGTATTTT
CDR3aa: CAISESASDTQYF

d_gene: .
j_gene: TRBJ2-1
v_gene: TRBV9
abundance: .
CDR3nt: TGTGCCAGCAGCGCCAGGGGACATGAGCAGTTCTTC
CDR3aa: CASSARGHEQFF

d_gene: .
j_gene: TRBJ1-5
v_gene: TRBV9
abundance: .
CDR3nt: TGTGCCAGCAGCGTCGACAGTCGTAATCAGCCCCAGCATTTT
CDR3aa: CASSVDSRNQPQHF